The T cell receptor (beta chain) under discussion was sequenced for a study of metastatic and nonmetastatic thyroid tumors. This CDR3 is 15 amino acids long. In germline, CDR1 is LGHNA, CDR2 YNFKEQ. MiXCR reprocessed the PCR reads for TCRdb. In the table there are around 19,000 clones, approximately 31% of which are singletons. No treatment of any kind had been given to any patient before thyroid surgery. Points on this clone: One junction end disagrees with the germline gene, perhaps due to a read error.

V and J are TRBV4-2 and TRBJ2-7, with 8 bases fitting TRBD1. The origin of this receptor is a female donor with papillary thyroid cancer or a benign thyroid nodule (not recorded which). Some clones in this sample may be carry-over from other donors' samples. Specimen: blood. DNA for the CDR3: TGTGCCAGCAGCCAAGATTTGCTGGGTGGCAGGGGGCGAAACTTC. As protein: CASSQDLLGGRGRNF.